This record covers a single T cell receptor (beta chain). This CDR3 has 12 amino acids. Germline V gene sequence: CDR1 SNHLY, CDR2 FYNNEI. Trimming took 3 bases from V and 4 from J, leaving 7 bases between them. This specimen belongs to a study of cytomegalovirus exposure and HLA in healthy donors. The PCR was carried out with 60 Vbeta primers and 13 Jbeta primers. Generated by immunoSEQ multiplex PCR, the TCRdb table keeps only in-frame clones and is missing some. The sample lists around 150,000 clones; around four fifths were seen once. The chain has TRBV2 and TRBJ2-7; D uncertain. Sequenced input: PBMCs. The sequence derives from a male donor in good health and CMV-seronegative. The CDR3 bases are TGTGCCAGCAGTGAGTTCCTTTACGAGCAGTACTTC. This translates into CASSEFLYEQYF.